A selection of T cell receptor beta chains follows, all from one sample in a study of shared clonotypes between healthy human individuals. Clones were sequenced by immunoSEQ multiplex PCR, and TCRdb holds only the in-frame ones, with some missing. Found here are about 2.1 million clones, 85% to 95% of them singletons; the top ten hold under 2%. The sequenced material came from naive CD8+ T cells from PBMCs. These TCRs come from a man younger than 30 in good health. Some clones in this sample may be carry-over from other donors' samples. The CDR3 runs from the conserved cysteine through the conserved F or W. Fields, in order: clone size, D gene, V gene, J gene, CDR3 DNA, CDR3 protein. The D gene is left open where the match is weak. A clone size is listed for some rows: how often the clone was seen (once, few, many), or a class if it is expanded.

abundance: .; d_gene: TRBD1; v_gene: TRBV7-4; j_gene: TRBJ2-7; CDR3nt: TGTGCCAGCAGCGCACCGGGACAGGAGTACGAGCAGTACTTC; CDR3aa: CASSAPGQEYEQYF
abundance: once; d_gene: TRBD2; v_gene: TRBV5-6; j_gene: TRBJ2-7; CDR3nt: TGTGCCAGCAGCTGGGGGACTAGCGGGTACGAGCAGTACTTC; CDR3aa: CASSWGTSGYEQYF
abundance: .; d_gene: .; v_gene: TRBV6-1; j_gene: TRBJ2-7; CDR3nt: TGTGCCAGCAGTGAATTAGGACAGAACTACGAGCAGTACTTC; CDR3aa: CASSELGQNYEQYF
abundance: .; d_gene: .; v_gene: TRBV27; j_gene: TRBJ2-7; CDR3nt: TGTGCCAGCAGTCCCCAGACAGTCTACGAGCAGTACTTC; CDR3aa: CASSPQTVYEQYF
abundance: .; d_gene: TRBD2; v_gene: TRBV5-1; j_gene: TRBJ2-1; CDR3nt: TGCGCCAGCAGCTTTACCCTTAGCGGGAGAAGGGTTGAGCAGTTCTTC; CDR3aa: CASSFTLSGRRVEQFF
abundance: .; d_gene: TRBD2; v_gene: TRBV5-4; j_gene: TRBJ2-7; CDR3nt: TGTGCCAGCAGCTTGGGAGCGGGGTACGAGCAGTACTTC; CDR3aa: CASSLGAGYEQYF
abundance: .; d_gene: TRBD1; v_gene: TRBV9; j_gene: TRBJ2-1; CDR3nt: TGTGCCAGCAGCGCCCAGGACAGGCCCTACTCCTACAATGAGCAGTTCTTC; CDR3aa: CASSAQDRPYSYNEQFF
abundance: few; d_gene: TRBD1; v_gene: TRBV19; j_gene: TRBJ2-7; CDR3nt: TGTGCCAGTAGTATAGTAGGGGACAGCTCCTACGAGCAGTACTTC; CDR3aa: CASSIVGDSSYEQYF
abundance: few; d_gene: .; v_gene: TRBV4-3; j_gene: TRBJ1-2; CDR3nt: TGCGCCAGCAGCCAAGATCGGGCAGGGCCCTATGGCTACACCTTC; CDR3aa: CASSQDRAGPYGYTF
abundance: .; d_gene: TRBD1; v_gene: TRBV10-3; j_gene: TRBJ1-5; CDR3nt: TGTGCGACGTCCGGGACAGGGGTTTCGGGCAATCAGCCCCAGCATTTT; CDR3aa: CATSGTGVSGNQPQHF
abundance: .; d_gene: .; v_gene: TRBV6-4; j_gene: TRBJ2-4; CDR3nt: TGTGCCAGCAGTGACTCGCCACCGAACTCAAGGGAATGGAAAAACATTCAGTACTTC; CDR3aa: CASSDSPPNSREWKNIQYF
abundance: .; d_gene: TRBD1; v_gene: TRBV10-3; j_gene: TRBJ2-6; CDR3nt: TGTGCCATCAGTGACCCGACAGGGGCCTCGACTGGGGCCAACGTCCTGACTTTC; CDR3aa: CAISDPTGASTGANVLTF
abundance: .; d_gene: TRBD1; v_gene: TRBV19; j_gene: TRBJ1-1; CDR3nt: TGTGCCACCAGGACAGGGAACACTGAAGCTTTCTTT; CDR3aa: CATRTGNTEAFF
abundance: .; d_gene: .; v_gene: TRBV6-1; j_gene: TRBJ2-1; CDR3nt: TGTGCCAGCAGTGAAGCCTTCCTTAGTTCCTACAATGAGCAGTTCTTC; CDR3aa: CASSEAFLSSYNEQFF
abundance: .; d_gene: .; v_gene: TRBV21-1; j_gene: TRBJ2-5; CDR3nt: TGTGCCAGCAGCAAAGTGGGAAAGTGGGGGACACAAGAGACCCAGTACTTC; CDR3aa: CASSKVGKWGTQETQYF
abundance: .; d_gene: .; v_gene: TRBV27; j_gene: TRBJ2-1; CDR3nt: TGTGCCAGCAGTTTATTGGCCCCCGACCGGGCCATCTTC; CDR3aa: CASSLLAPDRAIF
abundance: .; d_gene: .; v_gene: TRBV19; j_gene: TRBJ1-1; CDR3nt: TGTGCCAGTAGTCCGCATCGAGAGGGCCACACTGAAGCTTTCTTT; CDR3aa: CASSPHREGHTEAFF
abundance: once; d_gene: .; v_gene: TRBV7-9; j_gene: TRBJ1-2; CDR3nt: TGTGCCAGCAGCGCAACCGGGGCCCATTACTATGGCTACACCTTC; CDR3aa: CASSATGAHYYGYTF
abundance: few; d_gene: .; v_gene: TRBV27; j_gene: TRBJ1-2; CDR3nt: TGTGCCAGCGCGGGGGCTTCGCCCAGGGTTGCCTATGGCTACACCTTC; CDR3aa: CASAGASPRVAYGYTF
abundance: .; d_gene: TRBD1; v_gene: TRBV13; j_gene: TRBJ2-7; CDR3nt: TGTGCCAGCAGCCTCACCGGGACAGGGGGCTACGAGCAGTACTTC; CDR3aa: CASSLTGTGGYEQYF
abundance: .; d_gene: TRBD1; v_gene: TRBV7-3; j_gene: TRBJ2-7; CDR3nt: TGTGCCAGCAGCTTAGCCCCGACAGGGAGCGAGCAGTACTTC; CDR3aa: CASSLAPTGSEQYF
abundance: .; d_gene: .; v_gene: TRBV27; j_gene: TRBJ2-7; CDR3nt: TGTGCCAGCAGTTTCGGCGGGACCTACGAGCAGTACTTC; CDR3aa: CASSFGGTYEQYF
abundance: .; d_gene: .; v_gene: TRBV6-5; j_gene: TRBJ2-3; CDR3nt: TGTGCCAGCAGTCGACTCCCTCTTAGGACAGATACGCAGTATTTT; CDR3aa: CASSRLPLRTDTQYF
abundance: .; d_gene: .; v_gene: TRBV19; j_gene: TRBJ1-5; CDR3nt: TGTGCCAGTAGTATAACAACGGGGAGCAATCAGCCCCAGCATTTT; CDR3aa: CASSITTGSNQPQHF
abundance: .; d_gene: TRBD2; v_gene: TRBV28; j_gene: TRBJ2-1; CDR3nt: TGTGCCAGCAGTTCCCTACTAGCGGGAGGCCTTAATGAGCAGTTCTTC; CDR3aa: CASSSLLAGGLNEQFF
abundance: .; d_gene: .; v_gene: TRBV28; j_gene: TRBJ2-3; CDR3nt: TGTGCCAGCATCTCGAACAGGGTGAGAGCAGATACGCAGTATTTT; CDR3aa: CASISNRVRADTQYF
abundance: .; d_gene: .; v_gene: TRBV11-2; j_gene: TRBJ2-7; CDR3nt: TGTGCCAGCAGCTTAGGGATGGCCTACGAGCAGTACTTC; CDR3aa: CASSLGMAYEQYF
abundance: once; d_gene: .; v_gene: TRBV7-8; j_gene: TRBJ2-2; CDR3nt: TGTGCCAGCAGCTTAGCCCGGCTAACGAACACCGGGGAGCTGTTTTTT; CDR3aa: CASSLARLTNTGELFF
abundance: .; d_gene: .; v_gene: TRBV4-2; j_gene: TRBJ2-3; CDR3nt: TGTGCCAGCAGCCAAGGCGGACAAGTTACAGATACGCAGTATTTT; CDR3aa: CASSQGGQVTDTQYF
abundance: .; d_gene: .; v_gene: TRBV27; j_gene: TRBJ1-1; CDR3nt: TGTGCCAGCCGTAAGAACCAGGGGCCGAACACTGAAGCTTTCTTT; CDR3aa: CASRKNQGPNTEAFF
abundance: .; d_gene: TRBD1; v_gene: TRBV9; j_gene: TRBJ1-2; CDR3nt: TGTGCCAGCAGCGTAGGGACAGGGATCGGCTACACCTTC; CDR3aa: CASSVGTGIGYTF
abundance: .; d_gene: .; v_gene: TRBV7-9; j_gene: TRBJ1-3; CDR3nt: TGTGCCAGCAGCTCTCGGGGGCATTTGGGACCGACTGGAAACACCATATATTTT; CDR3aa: CASSSRGHLGPTGNTIYF
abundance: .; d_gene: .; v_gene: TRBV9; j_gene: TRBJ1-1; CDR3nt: TGTGCCAGCGGCGGTGAGGGCAGGGGAGCTTTCTTT; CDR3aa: CASGGEGRGAFF
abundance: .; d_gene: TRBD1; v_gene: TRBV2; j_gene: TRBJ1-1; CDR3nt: TGTGCCAGCAGTCCGGGACAGGGCCTTATGAACACTGAAGCTTTCTTT; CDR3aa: CASSPGQGLMNTEAFF
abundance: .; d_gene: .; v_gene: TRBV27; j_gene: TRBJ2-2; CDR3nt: TGTGCCAGCAGTCCGCTTGAGGGCGCCGGGGAGCTGTTTTTT; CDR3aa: CASSPLEGAGELFF
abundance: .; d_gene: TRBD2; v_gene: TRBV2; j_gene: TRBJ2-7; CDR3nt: TGTGCCAGCAGGGGGACTAGCGGGAGGGCCCGCGAGCAGTACTTC; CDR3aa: CASRGTSGRAREQYF
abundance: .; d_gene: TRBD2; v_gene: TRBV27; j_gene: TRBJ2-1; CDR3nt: TGTGCCAGCAGTTCTCCTGACCCGGGACTAGCGGGAGCCCGGTTCTACGATGAGCAGTTCTTC; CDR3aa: CASSSPDPGLAGARFYDEQFF
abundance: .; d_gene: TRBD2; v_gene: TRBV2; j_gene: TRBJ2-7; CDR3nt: TGTGCCAGCAGTGGGGGGCGTACTAGCGGGAGGGCCGGTTTGTCCTACGAGCAGTACTTC; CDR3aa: CASSGGRTSGRAGLSYEQYF
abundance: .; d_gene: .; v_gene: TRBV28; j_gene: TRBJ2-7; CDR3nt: TGTGCCAGCAGTTTAGGGGGCAGCCCGTACTACGAGCAGTACTTC; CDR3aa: CASSLGGSPYYEQYF
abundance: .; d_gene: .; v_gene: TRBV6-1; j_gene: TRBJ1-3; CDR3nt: TGTGCCAGCGCGGCGGGAGGCACCATATATTTT; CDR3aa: CASAAGGTIYF
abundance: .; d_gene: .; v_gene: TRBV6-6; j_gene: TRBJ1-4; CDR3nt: TGTGCCAGCAGTTATTGGGATTTGGGGAAACTGTTTTTT; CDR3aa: CASSYWDLGKLFF
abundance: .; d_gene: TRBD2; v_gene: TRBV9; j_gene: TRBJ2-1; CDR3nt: TGTGCCAGCAGCACCCGGCCGGGACTAGCGGGAGATGTCAACAATGAGCAGTTCTTC; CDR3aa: CASSTRPGLAGDVNNEQFF
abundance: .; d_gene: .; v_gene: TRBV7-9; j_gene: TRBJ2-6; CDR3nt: TGTGCCAGCAGCTTAGGGGCCCGGCAGGGCCGCTCTGGGGCCAACGTCCTGACTTTC; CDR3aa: CASSLGARQGRSGANVLTF
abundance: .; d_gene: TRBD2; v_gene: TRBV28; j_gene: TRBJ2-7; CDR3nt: TGTGCCAGCAGACCAAGCGGGGGAACAGCCTACGAGCAGTACTTC; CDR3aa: CASRPSGGTAYEQYF
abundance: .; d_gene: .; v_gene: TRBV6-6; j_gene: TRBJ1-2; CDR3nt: TGTGCCAGCAGTTACTCGACGGGGGTTGGCTACACCTTC; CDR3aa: CASSYSTGVGYTF
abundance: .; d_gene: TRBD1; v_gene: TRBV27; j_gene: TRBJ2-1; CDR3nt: TGTGCCAGCGGAACAACAGGGGGCACCCTATCCGGGCAGTTCTTC; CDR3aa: CASGTTGGTLSGQFF
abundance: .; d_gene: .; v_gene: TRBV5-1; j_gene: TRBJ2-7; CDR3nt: TGCGCCAGCAGCTTGGGGGGGCCCGCCTACGAGCAGTACTTC; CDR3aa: CASSLGGPAYEQYF
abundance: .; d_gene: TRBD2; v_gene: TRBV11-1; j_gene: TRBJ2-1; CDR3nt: TGTGCCAGCAGCGAAGGACTAGCGCAATACAATGAGCAGTTCTTC; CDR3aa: CASSEGLAQYNEQFF